Each of the 18 T cell receptor beta chains below was sequenced from the same sample in a study of cytomegalovirus exposure and HLA in healthy donors. Clones were read by immunoSEQ multiplex PCR, and TCRdb kept only the in-frame ones, dropping some. The sample yields 110,000 to 150,000 clones, about 95% seen once. Source material: PBMCs. These receptors all stem from a man between 18 and 35 years old in good health and CMV-seropositive.

Points on this clone: Mismatch with germline at one junction end may stem from a read error. The V and J genes are TRBV7-7 and TRBJ2-1; TRBD2 might be the D (6 bases). This CDR3 comprises 15 residues. The germline V gene has CDR1 SSHAT and CDR2 FNYEAQ (reference sequence). The CDR3 DNA reads as TGTGCTAGCAGCTTAGCGCGGGACTTGAACAATGAGCAGTTCTTC. Its translation is CASSLARDLNNEQFF. The variable domain in full, with the rest retrieved from reference TRBV7-7 and TRBJ2-1, is GAGVSQSPRYKVTKRGQDVTLRCDPISSHATLYWYQQALGQGPEFLTYFNYEAQPDKSGLPSDRFSAERPEGSISTLTIQRTEQRDSAMYRCASSLARDLNNEQFFGPGTRLTVL.

In DNA form, the CDR3 reads TGCGCCAGCAGTCAATCGCGGACAGGGCGAGACACTGAAGCTTTCTTT. This translates into CASSQSRTGRDTEAFF. This chain uses TRBV23-1 with TRBJ1-1, with 8 bases aligning to TRBD1. TRBV23-1 is sorted into the ORF group, with uncertain function. The junction had 6 bases not matched to a gene; V was cut back by 0 bases and J by 3 bases. The CDR3 has 16 residues.

The chain has TRBV7-3 and TRBJ2-1, with D perhaps TRBD1 (5 bases). Germline CDR1 and CDR2: SGHTA and FQGTGA. CDR3 length: 15 amino acids. The V end was cut by 0 bases, the J end by 3 bases, with 9 bases between. CDR3 DNA: TGTGCCAGCAGCTTAACAAGGGGCCGCTACAATGAGCAGTTCTTC. It specifies CASSLTRGRYNEQFF.

The chain links TRBV2 to TRBJ2-3; 14 positions agree with TRBD2. The germline V gene encodes CDR1 SNHLY and CDR2 FYNNEI. The V gene end was trimmed by 7 bases and the J gene end by 4 bases; junction bases not matched to a gene: 4. There are 15 residues in the CDR3. In DNA, the CDR3 is TGTGCCAGCACCCCGGGACTAGCGGGAGCAGATACGCAGTATTTT. Its protein is CASTPGLAGADTQYF.

The chain is built from TRBV7-8 and TRBJ2-5, with D maybe TRBD2 (5 bases). The germline CDR1 and CDR2 sequences are SGHVS and FQNEAQ. With 2 bases removed from V and 2 bases from J, the gap between germline ends came to 12 bases. This CDR3 comprises 15 residues. DNA for the CDR3: TGTGCCAGCAGCTTATTCGGCGGAGGACAAGAGACCCAGTACTTC. This codes for CASSLFGGGQETQYF.

This chain uses TRBV2 with TRBJ1-5, with D possibly TRBD1 on 6 matching bases. CDR1 is SNHLY and CDR2 is FYNNEI in the germline V gene. This CDR3 has 16 amino acids. V was trimmed by 4 bases and J by 4 bases, leaving 17 bases between them. The CDR3: CASSGLVGGGNQPQHF. CDR3 DNA: TGTGCCAGCAGTGGATTGGTGGGAGGGGGGAATCAGCCCCAGCATTTT.

The genes are TRBV15 and TRBJ2-1; 8 nucleotides align to TRBD2. Germline V gene sequence: CDR1 LNHNV, CDR2 YYDKDF (reference sequence). V shed 3 bases, J shed 5 bases, and the junction held 12 bases outside the gene matches. The CDR3 totals 17 residues. The CDR3, as DNA: TGTGCCACCAGCAGTCCTTTGGGACTAGATGAAAACAATGAGCAGTTCTTC. Amino acid sequence: CATSSPLGLDENNEQFF. Based on the CDR3 plus reference TRBV15 and TRBJ2-1, the full variable domain is DAMVIQNPRYQVTQFGKPVTLSCSQTLNHNVMYWYQQKSSQAPKLLFHYYDKDFNNEADTPDNFQSRRPNTSFCFLDIRSPGLGDTAMYLCATSSPLGLDENNEQFFGPGTRLTVL.

CDR3 DNA: TGTGCCAGCAGTGAGATAAGGGGGAGGGGTAGCAATCAGCCCCAGCATTTT. This codes for CASSEIRGRGSNQPQHF. This chain uses TRBV6-4 with TRBJ1-5; tentatively, D is TRBD1 (6 bases). This CDR3 contains 17 residues. V was clipped by 3 bases and J by 0 bases, with 15 bases between them. Germline V gene sequence: CDR1 MRHNA, CDR2 SNTAGT.

J is TRBJ2-1 and V is TRBV5-1, with 11 bases fitting TRBD2. Germline lookup yields CDR1 SGHRS and CDR2 YFSETQ. The CDR3 length is 18 residues. V gave up 0 bases and J gave up 2 bases; unmatched junction bases: 7. CDR3 sequence (DNA): TGCGCCAGCAGCTTGGTTAGCGGGAGGGCCGTGGCCTACAATGAGCAGTTCTTC. Protein: CASSLVSGRAVAYNEQFF.

The chain combines TRBV4-1 with TRBJ2-7, with D perhaps matching TRBD2 (5 bases). The CDR3 covers 14 residues. CDR1 is MGHRA, CDR2 YSYEKL, per germline. Trimming cost V 0 bases and J 3 bases, with 9 bases left between them. The CDR3 nucleotides are TGCGCCAGCAGCCAAGAAGGAGGCCTCTACGAGCAGTACTTC. The encoded protein is CASSQEGGLYEQYF.

The rearrangement uses TRBV2 and TRBJ2-2; 8 bases are a match to TRBD1. Germline V CDR1 and CDR2: SNHLY, FYNNEI. The V gene end was trimmed by 6 bases and the J gene end by 5 bases; junction bases not matched to a gene: 5. The CDR3 spans 14 residues. The CDR3 region is CASRDRVSTGELFF. CDR3 in DNA: TGTGCCAGCAGGGACAGGGTCTCGACCGGGGAGCTGTTTTTT.

The chain joins TRBV7-6 to TRBJ2-1; 11 nucleotides align to TRBD2. Germline CDR1 reads SGHVS; CDR2 reads FNYEAQ. The CDR3 has 16 amino acids. The junction had 5 bases not matched to a gene; V was cut back by 2 bases and J by 5 bases. The CDR3 protein is CASSLIGGLADNEQFF. The CDR3 DNA reads as TGTGCCAGCAGCTTAATAGGGGGACTAGCGGACAATGAGCAGTTCTTC. Using reference TRBV7-6 and TRBJ2-1 for the parts outside the CDR3, the full variable domain is GAGVSQSPRYKVTKRGQDVALRCDPISGHVSLYWYRQALGQGPEFLTYFNYEAQQDKSGLPNDRFSAERPEGSISTLTIQRTEQRDSAMYRCASSLIGGLADNEQFFGPGTRLTVL.

The chain recombines TRBV28 with TRBJ2-3, with 8 bases that match TRBD2. V dropped 5 bases and J dropped 2; count of bases not matched to a gene: 9. The CDR3 spans 16 residues. CDR1 and CDR2 from the germline V gene are MDHEN and SYDVKM. The CDR3 loop is CASSTPTSELTDTQYF. CDR3 nucleotides: TGTGCCAGCAGTACCCCGACTAGCGAACTCACAGATACGCAGTATTTT.

The V call is TRBV11-1, the J call TRBJ2-7; 13 positions agree with TRBD2. The V and J ends lost 5 bases and 3 bases, in that order; junction bases with no gene match: 4. The CDR3 totals 15 residues. Germline lookup yields CDR1 SGHAT and CDR2 FQDESV (reference sequence). CDR3 protein: CASSPGTSGIYEQYF. In DNA, the CDR3 is TGTGCCAGCAGCCCCGGGACTAGCGGGATCTACGAGCAGTACTTC. Based on the CDR3 plus reference TRBV11-1 and TRBJ2-7, the full variable domain is EAEVAQSPRYKITEKSQAVAFWCDPISGHATLYWYRQILGQGPELLVQFQDESVVDDSQLPKDRFSAERLKGVDSTLKIQPAELGDSAMYLCASSPGTSGIYEQYFGPGTRLTVT.

V usage is TRBV6-1 and J usage is TRBJ2-3, with a possible D match to TRBD1 (5 bases). The CDR3 contains 14 residues. Germline CDR1 is MNHNS and CDR2 is SASEGT. The V end was cut by 6 bases, the J end by 5 bases, with 15 bases between. The CDR3 DNA follows: TGTGCCAGCAGGAAGGGCAGGGCTGAAGATACGCAGTATTTT. Amino acids: CASRKGRAEDTQYF.

The J gene is TRBJ2-7, the V gene TRBV19; 9 nucleotides match TRBD1. CDR1 LNHDA and CDR2 SQIVND come from the germline V gene (reference sequence). The trim removed 10 bases at V and 7 bases at J, leaving 23 bases unmatched. The CDR3 is made up of 17 amino acids. This CDR3 reads CATRGRSGTGSMDEQYF. The CDR3 DNA reads TGTGCCACAAGGGGCCGTTCCGGGACAGGGTCTATGGATGAGCAGTACTTC.

The chain joins TRBV5-4 to TRBJ2-2, with D hard to call. This CDR3 comprises 13 residues. Germline values: CDR1 SGHNT, CDR2 YYREEE (reference sequence). The V gene lost 2 bases and the J gene lost 3 bases, with 5 bases spanning the gap. The DNA for the CDR3 is TGTGCCAGCAGCTTCGCGTACACCGGGGAGCTGTTTTTT. Translating gives CASSFAYTGELFF.

The rearrangement uses TRBV28 and TRBJ1-1; D is ambiguous. The CDR3 spans 13 residues. Trimming removed 6 bases at V and 0 bases at J, with 8 bases between. Germline values: CDR1 MDHEN, CDR2 SYDVKM. CDR3 nucleotide sequence: TGTGCCAGCAGCCCCGAGATGAACACTGAAGCTTTCTTT. Translating it yields CASSPEMNTEAFF.